This T cell receptor beta chain was identified in a study of shared clonotypes between healthy human individuals. Study summary: Samples came from two female and a few male donors aged 18 to 49. Regarding the study as a whole: Donor scarcity curtailed the genetic and exposure-history diversity represented herein. In general, naive subsets displayed greater estimated richness than memory subsets did.

Here immunoSEQ multiplex PCR was the method, and the copy in TCRdb shows in-frame clones only, minus some. The sample has roughly 1,100,000 clones, around 76% seen once. This CDR3 has 18 amino acids. Trimming took off 4 bases at V and 3 bases at J, with 24 bases between the two ends. Germline V gives CDR1 SGHAT, CDR2 FQNNGV. On this clone: Antigen unknown.

This rearrangement joins TRBV11-2 to TRBJ1-2; no clear D. The sequenced material came from memory CD4+ T cells sorted from blood. Stated subset: CD45RA-negative fraction. The sequence was collected from a man between 18 and 35 years old in good health. The CDR3 protein is CASSSILVLGHNDYGYTF. CDR3 in DNA: TGTGCCAGCAGCTCCATACTTGTTCTGGGCCATAATGACTATGGCTACACCTTC. Combining the CDR3 with reference TRBV11-2 and TRBJ1-2 gives the whole variable domain EAGVAQSPRYKIIEKRQSVAFWCNPISGHATLYWYQQILGQGPKLLIQFQNNGVVDDSQLPKDRFSAERLKGVDSTLKIQPAKLEDSAVYLCASSSILVLGHNDYGYTFGSGTRLTVV.